This TCR beta chain was found in a study of yellow fever vaccine responses in identical twins. Via MiXCR, TCRdb re-called the RT-PCR reads, giving one row per CDR3 protein. The table has 20,000 to 25,000 distinct CDR3 sequences, 60% to 85% seen once. As regards this clonotype: Its antigen remains unidentified.

Study-wide results and limits: A vaccine T cell response that seemed partly convergent and partly personalized was reported in twins.

There are 13 residues in the CDR3. V lost 5 bases and J lost 0, with 8 bases in between. Germline V lookup: CDR1 PRHDT, CDR2 FYEKMQ (reference sequence). Specimen: T cells from blood (PBMCs), unsorted or a sorted subset (not recorded which), collected before or after yellow fever vaccination (not recorded which). This clonotype originated in a woman under 30 who received the yellow fever vaccine. V usage is TRBV13 and J usage is TRBJ2-7; D is uncertain. Here the CDR3 DNA reads TGTGCCAGCAGCGACCCAGGCTCCTACGAGCAGTACTTC. It translates to CASSDPGSYEQYF.